Each of the 31 T cell receptor beta chains below was sequenced from the same sample in a study of blood T cell repertoires in COVID-19. Only in-frame clones appear in the TCRdb table, and some are missing; sequencing was by immunoSEQ multiplex PCR. The sample lists a few hundred thousand clones, 80% to 90% seen once, with more than 3.5% in the top ten. Material: PBMCs or T cells enriched from blood (not recorded which). All receptors derive from a woman aged 25 to 39 who had recovered from COVID-19.

V usage is TRBV11-3 and J usage is TRBJ2-7; 9 nucleotides align to TRBD1. The trim removed 1 base at V and 3 bases at J, leaving 13 bases unmatched. Germline V gene lookup returns CDR1 SGHNT and CDR2 YENEEA. CDR3 length: 18 amino acids. The CDR3 DNA follows: TGTGCCAGCAGCTTAGGTAAGTCCCGGGACAGGGAGGGCTACGAGCAGTACTTC. It encodes CASSLGKSRDREGYEQYF.

The rearrangement uses TRBV7-2 and TRBJ2-1; 8 bases fit TRBD2. V was pared by 6 bases and J by 6 bases, with 4 bases of the junction left unmatched. The CDR3 runs 13 residues. Germline V lookup: CDR1 SGHTA, CDR2 FQGNSA. The CDR3 here is CASRGAGANEQFF. In DNA form, the CDR3 reads TGTGCCAGCAGGGGAGCGGGGGCCAATGAGCAGTTCTTC.

This clone was seen just once. The chain joins TRBV3-1 (or the pseudogene TRBV3-2) to TRBJ2-1, with D maybe TRBD1 (6 bases). Per germline, CDR1 LGHDT and CDR2 YNNKEL (reference sequence). There are 14 residues in the CDR3. Trimming removed 7 bases from V and 6 bases from J, with 16 bases in between. The CDR3 DNA is TGTGCCAGCATCCTACAGGGCGGGCCCAATGAGCAGTTCTTC. It translates to CASILQGGPNEQFF.

The chain is built from TRBV7-9 and TRBJ1-6; TRBD1 aligns across 10 bases. Germline CDR1 reads SEHNR; CDR2 reads FQNEAQ (reference sequence). There are 18 residues in the CDR3. The J segment lost 10 bases and the V segment lost 3 bases, leaving 15 bases of the junction unmatched. This CDR3 reads CASSLPRVGQGTGSPLHF. For the CDR3, the DNA is TGTGCCAGCAGCTTGCCACGGGTGGGACAGGGGACCGGGTCACCCCTCCACTTT.

The genes are TRBV30 and TRBJ1-4; no definite D call. The CDR3 loop spans 16 amino acids. Germline lookup yields CDR1 GTSNPN and CDR2 SVGIG (reference sequence). The germline V and J ends were trimmed by 2 bases and 2 bases, with 15 bases remaining between them. The CDR3 sequence: CAWSSNTRGTNEKLFF. CDR3 bases: TGTGCCTGGAGTTCTAATACGAGAGGGACTAATGAAAAACTGTTTTTT. Variable domain in full (rest from reference TRBV30 and TRBJ1-4): SQTIHQWPATLVQPVGSPLSLECTVEGTSNPNLYWYRQAAGRGLQLLFYSVGIGQISSEVPQNLSASRPQDRQFILSSKKLLLSDSGFYLCAWSSNTRGTNEKLFFGSGTQLSVL.

The gene calls are TRBV5-1 and TRBJ1-5; 9 bases are shared with TRBD1. Germline CDR1 and CDR2: SGHRS and YFSETQ. This CDR3 has 14 amino acids. Losses at the gene ends were 4 bases for V and 9 bases for J; bases not matched to a gene: 8. The CDR3 protein is CASSPGQGLGPQHF. The CDR3 DNA reads as TGCGCCAGCAGCCCGGGACAGGGTCTCGGGCCCCAGCATTTT.

This clone was seen only once. The rearrangement uses TRBV5-1 and TRBJ1-4; weak D call: TRBD1 (6 bases). The CDR3 has 13 amino acids. V lost 0 bases and J lost 13, with 13 bases in between. Germline lookup yields CDR1 SGHRS and CDR2 YFSETQ. DNA for the CDR3: TGCGCCAGCAGCTTGGAATCCGGGACATTACTGTTTTTT. Amino acids: CASSLESGTLLFF.

Note on this clone: The same CDR3 is also encoded by other DNA sequences in this sample. The gene calls are TRBV28 and TRBJ1-5, with D uncertain. The CDR3 length is 14 residues. CDR1 MDHEN and CDR2 SYDVKM come from the germline V gene. V was pared by 3 bases and J by 2 bases, with 8 bases between. As DNA, the CDR3 is TGTGCCAGCAGTTTGGGAGGCGGCAATCAGCCCCAGCATTTT. Its translation is CASSLGGGNQPQHF.

This clone was picked up one time. The chain's CDR3 is CASSQKRGQGNTIYF. DNA of the CDR3: TGTGCCAGCAGCCAAAAGCGCGGACAGGGAAACACCATATATTTT. V and J are TRBV3-1 (or the pseudogene TRBV3-2) and TRBJ1-3; a weak D match, TRBD1 (6 bases). CDR1 is LGHDT and CDR2 is YNNKEL in the germline V gene (reference sequence). This CDR3 region has 15 residues. The ends were cut back, 2 bases at V and 4 bases at J, with 12 bases in the middle.

This chain uses TRBV18 with TRBJ1-1; a possible D gene is TRBD1 (5 bases). CDR3 length equals 16 residues. Between the trimmed V and J ends, which lost 3 bases and 3 bases, there was a span of 17 bases. The germline CDR1 and CDR2 sequences are KGHSH and LQKENI. CDR3 nucleotides: TGTGCCAGCTCACCTTCCCCCGGACGGGGGGACACTGAAGCTTTCTTT. Protein product: CASSPSPGRGDTEAFF.

This clone was counted once. A much bigger clone sits one base away, suggesting this may be a read error. The V call is TRBV6-4, the J call TRBJ2-1, with TRBD2 matching 9 bases. V was pared by 3 bases and J by 0 bases, with 0 bases of the junction left unmatched. The CDR3 totals 15 residues. CDR1 MRHNA and CDR2 SNTAGT come from the germline V gene. The CDR3 region has the DNA TGTGCCAGCAGTGAGCGGGGGGGCTCCTACAATGAGCAGTTCTTC. Translated, it gives CASSERGGSYNEQFF.

This chain connects TRBV10-2 to TRBJ1-1, with D perhaps matching TRBD1 (5 bases). The germline gives CDR1 WSHSY, CDR2 SAAADI. The CDR3 extends over 15 amino acids. Trimming took 2 bases from V and 1 from J, leaving 11 bases between them. The CDR3 is CASSEVLGQNTEAFF. The CDR3 nucleotides are TGCGCCAGCAGTGAGGTCCTCGGACAGAACACTGAAGCTTTCTTT.

This chain joins TRBV4-1 and TRBJ1-5, with a weak D call TRBD1 (5 bases). The CDR3 sequence is 18 residues long. Trimming stripped 4 bases from V and 0 bases from J, with 19 bases between. Germline V gene lookup returns CDR1 MGHRA and CDR2 YSYEKL. The CDR3 here is CASSPTPQGQNSNQPQHF. The CDR3 coding sequence is TGCGCCAGCAGCCCTACTCCACAAGGACAAAATAGCAATCAGCCCCAGCATTTT.

The chain couples TRBV9 to TRBJ1-1; D unclear. The V end was cut by 2 bases, the J end by 8 bases, with 19 bases between. The CDR3 contains 15 residues. The V gene's germline CDR1 is SGDLS and CDR2 YYNGEE. CDR3 DNA: TGTGCCAGCAGCGTCATCCCGGGCCCCTCGGGGGAAGCTTTCTTT. This encodes CASSVIPGPSGEAFF.

This rearrangement joins TRBV11-2 to TRBJ2-7, with D possibly matching TRBD1 (5 bases). There are 14 residues in the CDR3. Deletions cut 3 bases from V and 0 bases from J, with 9 bases between. Germline values: CDR1 SGHAT, CDR2 FQNNGV. CDR3 nucleotide sequence: TGTGCCAGCAGCTTTATCCAGGGCTCCTACGAGCAGTACTTC. Its protein product is CASSFIQGSYEQYF.

The chain is built from TRBV5-1 and TRBJ2-7, with D tentatively TRBD1 (6 bases). Trimming stripped 0 bases from V and 5 bases from J, with 18 bases between. Germline CDR1 and CDR2: SGHRS and YFSETQ. This CDR3 comprises 16 residues. Here the CDR3 reads CASSLGGQGPLNEQYF. CDR3 nucleotides: TGCGCCAGCAGCTTGGGAGGTCAGGGGCCTCTAAACGAGCAGTACTTC.

This chain links TRBV6-5 with TRBJ2-1; 8 bases match TRBD2. Losses at the gene ends were 0 bases for V and 7 bases for J; bases not matched to a gene: 8. The CDR3 runs to 16 residues. The germline CDR1 and CDR2 sequences are MNHEY and SVGAGI. The CDR3 nucleotides are TGTGCCAGCAGTTACTCGATGGTAGCGGGGTCTAATGAGCAGTTCTTC. Its translation is CASSYSMVAGSNEQFF.

The rearrangement links TRBV1 to TRBJ2-5; the tabulated D call, TRBD2, remains unverified against the DNA. TRBV1 is a recognized pseudogene. The CDR3 is 20 residues long. CDR3 sequence: CTSSQDSAGGLFTSRETQYF. CDR3 nucleotides: TGCACCAGCAGCCAAGATAGTGCGGGGGGGCTCTTCACTAGTAGGGAGACCCAGTACTTC.

The chain recombines TRBV27 with TRBJ2-3, with 8 bases that match TRBD2. This CDR3 has 16 amino acids. Germline V gene data show CDR1 as MNHEY and CDR2 as SMNVEV (reference sequence). With 8 bases clipped from V and 5 bases from J, the junction kept 15 bases outside the gene matches. The CDR3 sequence: CASGAGDQRRRDTQYF. The CDR3 coding sequence is TGTGCCAGCGGAGCGGGGGACCAACGACGGAGAGATACGCAGTATTTT.

V and J are TRBV6-1 and TRBJ1-5; weak D call: TRBD1 (5 bases). CDR1 MNHNS and CDR2 SASEGT come from the germline V gene. This CDR3 is built from 16 residues. Trimming left V 4 bases short and J 4 bases short, with 17 bases between. The CDR3 here is CASSVAGFYLNQPQHF. The DNA of the CDR3 is TGTGCCAGCAGTGTGGCAGGGTTTTATTTGAATCAGCCCCAGCATTTT.

The V and J genes are TRBV24-1 and TRBJ1-2; D is unresolved. Between the trimmed V and J ends, which lost 1 base and 8 bases, there was a span of 13 bases. Germline assignment: CDR1 KGHDR and CDR2 SFDVKD. CDR3 size: 14 residues. The CDR3 sequence: CATSDFGVVSGYTF. CDR3 nucleotides: TGTGCCACCAGTGATTTCGGGGTGGTCTCCGGCTACACCTTC.

V usage is TRBV10-3 and J usage is TRBJ1-1; a possible D gene is TRBD1 (5 bases). Germline V gene data show CDR1 as ENHRY and CDR2 as SYGVKD. With 6 bases removed from V and 1 base from J, the gap between germline ends came to 12 bases. This CDR3 spans 14 amino acids. CDR3: CAIRGREANTEAFF. CDR3 in DNA: TGTGCCATCAGGGGCAGGGAAGCGAACACTGAAGCTTTCTTT.

This sequence joins TRBV28 and TRBJ2-7; 7 bases line up with TRBD1. CDR3 length equals 15 residues. CDR1 and CDR2 (germline): MDHEN, SYDVKM. Losses at the gene ends were 6 bases for V and 5 bases for J; bases not matched to a gene: 13. CDR3 DNA: TGTGCCAGCAGCACAAAGCGAGGGGGCTTTGACGAGCAGTACTTC. This gives the protein CASSTKRGGFDEQYF.

The CDR3 nucleotides read TGTGCCAGCCCTATTTACTTGGGCTCACCCCTCCACTTT. Encoded protein: CASPIYLGSPLHF. The chain employs TRBV5-5 and TRBJ1-6; D gene unclear. The CDR3 extends over 13 amino acids. The V gene lost 7 bases and the J gene lost 10 bases, with 15 bases spanning the gap. Germline CDR1 is SGHKS and CDR2 is YYEKEE (reference sequence).

The chain has TRBV2 and TRBJ2-1; D is unclear. V gave up 7 bases and J gave up 2 bases, with 12 bases separating them. CDR3 length: 14 amino acids. Germline V gene lookup returns CDR1 SNHLY and CDR2 FYNNEI. The CDR3: CASISRGAYNEQFF. The CDR3 DNA reads TGTGCCAGCATCTCTAGAGGCGCCTACAATGAGCAGTTCTTC.

The gene calls are TRBV6-1 and TRBJ2-3, with 7 nucleotides matching TRBD1. V lost 6 bases to trimming and J lost 1 base; unmatched junction nucleotides: 7. Looked up from germline, CDR1 is MNHNS and CDR2 is SASEGT. This CDR3 contains 15 residues. In DNA, the CDR3 is TGTGCCAGCAGGTCAAGACAGGGTCGCACAGATACGCAGTATTTT. Translating it yields CASRSRQGRTDTQYF.

The rearrangement joins TRBV6-5 to TRBJ2-3; no clear D. The germline CDR1 and CDR2 sequences are MNHEY and SVGAGI. V shed 4 bases and J shed 2 bases, with 10 bases lying between them. The CDR3 totals 14 residues. CDR3 nucleotide sequence: TGTGCCAGCAGTTTGTCCCACATCACAGATACGCAGTATTTT. Amino acid sequence: CASSLSHITDTQYF.

The V gene is TRBV6-2 or TRBV6-3, the J gene TRBJ2-7; D perhaps matches TRBD1 (6 bases). Trimming shortened V by 2 bases and J by 0 bases, and 14 bases separated the two germline ends. CDR1 is MNHEY, CDR2 SVGEGT, per germline. The CDR3 spans 16 residues. The CDR3 nucleotides read TGTGCCAGCAGTTACCACCGGGACAAGAGCTCCTACGAGCAGTACTTC. It is translated as CASSYHRDKSSYEQYF.

This chain connects TRBV5-1 to TRBJ2-2; D remains ambiguous. This CDR3 spans 11 amino acids. V lost 5 bases and J lost 7, with 6 bases in between. From germline, CDR1 is SGHRS and CDR2 YFSETQ. The CDR3 DNA is TGCGCCAGCAGTACAGTCGGGGAGCTGTTTTTT. The encoded protein is CASSTVGELFF.

The chain links TRBV3-1 (or the pseudogene TRBV3-2) to TRBJ1-3; no definite D call. Per the germline V gene, CDR1 is LGHDT and CDR2 is YNNKEL (reference sequence). V was clipped by 0 bases and J by 5 bases, with 8 bases between them. The CDR3 loop spans 14 amino acids. The CDR3 reads CASSQERGRNTIYF. Here the CDR3 DNA reads TGTGCCAGCAGCCAAGAGCGGGGAAGAAACACCATATATTTT.

Remarks on this clone: In the same sample, other DNA sequences code for this CDR3. This chain connects TRBV2 to TRBJ2-2, with D perhaps TRBD1 (5 bases). Trimming left V 4 bases short and J 1 base short, with 7 bases between. Germline CDR1 is SNHLY and CDR2 is FYNNEI. This CDR3 comprises 14 residues. CDR3 protein: CASSVTGNTGELFF. As DNA, the CDR3 is TGTGCCAGCAGTGTAACAGGGAACACCGGGGAGCTGTTTTTT. Complete variable domain (other parts from reference TRBV2 and TRBJ2-2): EPEVTQTPSHQVTQMGQEVILRCVPISNHLYFYWYRQILGQKVEFLVSFYNNEISEKSEIFDDQFSVERPDGSNFTLKIRSTKLEDSAMYFCASSVTGNTGELFFGEGSRLTVL.